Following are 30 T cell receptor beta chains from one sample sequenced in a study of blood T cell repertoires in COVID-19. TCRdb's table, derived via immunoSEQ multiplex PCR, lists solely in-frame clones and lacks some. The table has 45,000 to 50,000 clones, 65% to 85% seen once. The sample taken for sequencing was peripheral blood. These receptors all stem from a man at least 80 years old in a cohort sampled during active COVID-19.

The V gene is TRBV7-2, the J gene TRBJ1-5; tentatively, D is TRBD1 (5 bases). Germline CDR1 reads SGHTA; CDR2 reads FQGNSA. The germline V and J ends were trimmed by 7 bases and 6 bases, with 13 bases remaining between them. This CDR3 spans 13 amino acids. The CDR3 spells CASTGGGAQPQHF. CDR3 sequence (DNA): TGTGCCAGCACTGGGGGGGGTGCTCAGCCCCAGCATTTT.

CDR3 residues: CASSTLGLAGGSVTGELFF. CDR3 DNA sequence: TGTGCCAGCAGCACTCTGGGACTAGCGGGAGGGTCCGTCACCGGGGAGCTGTTTTTT. The rearrangement links TRBV7-2 to TRBJ2-2, with 16 positions matching TRBD2. The CDR3 is 19 residues long. Germline trimming cut 5 bases from V and 4 bases from J; bases unmatched to any gene: 10. Germline V lookup: CDR1 SGHTA, CDR2 FQGNSA. Complete variable domain (other parts from reference TRBV7-2 and TRBJ2-2): GAGVSQSPSNKVTEKGKDVELRCDPISGHTALYWYRQSLGQGLEFLIYFQGNSAPDKSGLPSDRFSAERTGGSVSTLTIQRTQQEDSAVYLCASSTLGLAGGSVTGELFFGEGSRLTVL.

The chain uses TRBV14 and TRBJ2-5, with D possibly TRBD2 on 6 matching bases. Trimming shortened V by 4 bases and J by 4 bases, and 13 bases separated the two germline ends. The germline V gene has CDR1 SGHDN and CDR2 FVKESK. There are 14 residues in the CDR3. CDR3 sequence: CASSLVGGRETQYF. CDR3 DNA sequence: TGTGCCAGCAGCCTCGTTGGGGGGAGAGAGACCCAGTACTTC.

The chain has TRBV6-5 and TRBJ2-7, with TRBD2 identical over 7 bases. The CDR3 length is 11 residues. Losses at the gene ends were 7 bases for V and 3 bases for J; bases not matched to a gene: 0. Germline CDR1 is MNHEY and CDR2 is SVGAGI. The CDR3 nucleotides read TGTGCCAGCACTAGCGGCTACGAGCAGTACTTC. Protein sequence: CASTSGYEQYF.

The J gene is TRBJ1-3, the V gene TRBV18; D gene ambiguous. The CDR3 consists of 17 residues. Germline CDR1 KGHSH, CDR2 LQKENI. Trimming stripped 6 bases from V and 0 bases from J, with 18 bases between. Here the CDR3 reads CASSMNHVDISGNTIYF. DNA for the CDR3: TGTGCCAGCTCGATGAACCACGTCGACATCTCTGGAAACACCATATATTTT.

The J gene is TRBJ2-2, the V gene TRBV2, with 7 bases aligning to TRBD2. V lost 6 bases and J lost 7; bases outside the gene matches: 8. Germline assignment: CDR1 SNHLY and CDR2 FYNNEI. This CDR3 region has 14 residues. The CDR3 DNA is TGTGCCAGCAGACAACTAGCGACGGGCGGGGAGCTGTTTTTT. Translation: CASRQLATGGELFF.

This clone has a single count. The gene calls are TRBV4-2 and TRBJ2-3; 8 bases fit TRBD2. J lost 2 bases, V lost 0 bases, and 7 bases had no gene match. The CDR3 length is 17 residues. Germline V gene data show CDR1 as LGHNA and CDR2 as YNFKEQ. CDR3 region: CASSQDWSGGDTDTQYF. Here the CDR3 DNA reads TGTGCCAGCAGCCAAGATTGGAGCGGGGGCGACACAGATACGCAGTATTTT.

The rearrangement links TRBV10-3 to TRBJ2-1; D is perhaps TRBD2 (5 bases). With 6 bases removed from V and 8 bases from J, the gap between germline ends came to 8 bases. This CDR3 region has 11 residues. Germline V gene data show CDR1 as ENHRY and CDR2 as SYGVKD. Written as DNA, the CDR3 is TGTGCCATCAGCGGAGGCGATGAGCAGTTCTTC. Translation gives CAISGGDEQFF.

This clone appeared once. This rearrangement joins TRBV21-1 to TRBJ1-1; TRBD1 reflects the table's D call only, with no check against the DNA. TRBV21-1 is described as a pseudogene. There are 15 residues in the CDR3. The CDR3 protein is CASSAPRTGGTEAFF. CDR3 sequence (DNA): TGTGCCAGCAGCGCTCCAAGGACAGGGGGCACTGAAGCTTTCTTT.

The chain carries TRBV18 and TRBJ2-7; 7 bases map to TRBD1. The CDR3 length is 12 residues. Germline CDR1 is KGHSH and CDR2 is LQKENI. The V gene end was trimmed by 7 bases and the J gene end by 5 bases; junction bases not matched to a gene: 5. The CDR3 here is CASFGDSNEQYF. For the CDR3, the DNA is TGTGCCAGCTTCGGGGACAGTAACGAGCAGTACTTC.

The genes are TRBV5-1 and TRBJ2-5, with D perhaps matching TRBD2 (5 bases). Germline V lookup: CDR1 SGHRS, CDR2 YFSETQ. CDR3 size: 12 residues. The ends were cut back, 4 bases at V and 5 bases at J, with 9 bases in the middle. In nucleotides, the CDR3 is TGCGCCAGCAGCCCCCCTAGCGAGACCCAGTACTTC. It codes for CASSPPSETQYF.

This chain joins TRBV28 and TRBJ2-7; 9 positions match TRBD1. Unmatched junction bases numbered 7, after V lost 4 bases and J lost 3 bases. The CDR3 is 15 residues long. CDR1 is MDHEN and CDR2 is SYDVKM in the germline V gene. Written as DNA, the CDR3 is TGTGCCAGCAGTTCCCCGGGACAGGGTAACTACGAGCAGTACTTC. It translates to CASSSPGQGNYEQYF.

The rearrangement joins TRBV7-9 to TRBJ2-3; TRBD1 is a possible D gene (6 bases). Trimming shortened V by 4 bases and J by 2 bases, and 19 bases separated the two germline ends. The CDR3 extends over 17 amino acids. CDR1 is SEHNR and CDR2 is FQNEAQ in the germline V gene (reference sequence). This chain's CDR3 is CASSSPSGQTYTDTQYF. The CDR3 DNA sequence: TGTGCCAGCAGCTCGCCCTCTGGACAGACTTACACAGATACGCAGTATTTT.

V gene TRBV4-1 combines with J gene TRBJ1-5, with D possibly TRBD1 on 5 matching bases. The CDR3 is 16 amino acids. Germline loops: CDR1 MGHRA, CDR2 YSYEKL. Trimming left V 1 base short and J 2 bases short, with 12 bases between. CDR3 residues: CASSQATGGGNQPQHF. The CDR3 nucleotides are TGCGCCAGCAGCCAAGCTACAGGTGGGGGCAATCAGCCCCAGCATTTT.

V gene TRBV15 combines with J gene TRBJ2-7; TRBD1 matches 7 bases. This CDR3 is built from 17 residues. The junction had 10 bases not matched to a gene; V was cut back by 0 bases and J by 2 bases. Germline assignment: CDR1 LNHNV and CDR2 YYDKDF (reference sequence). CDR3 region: CATSRDVRRDSPYEQYF. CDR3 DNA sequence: TGTGCCACCAGCAGAGATGTACGCCGGGACAGCCCCTACGAGCAGTACTTC.

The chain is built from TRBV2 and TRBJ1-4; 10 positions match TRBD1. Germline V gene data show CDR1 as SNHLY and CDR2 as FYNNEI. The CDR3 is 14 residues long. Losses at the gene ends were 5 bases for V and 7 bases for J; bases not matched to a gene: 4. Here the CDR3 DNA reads TGTGCCAGCAGTACCGGGACAGGGGTTGAAAAACTGTTTTTT. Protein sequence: CASSTGTGVEKLFF.

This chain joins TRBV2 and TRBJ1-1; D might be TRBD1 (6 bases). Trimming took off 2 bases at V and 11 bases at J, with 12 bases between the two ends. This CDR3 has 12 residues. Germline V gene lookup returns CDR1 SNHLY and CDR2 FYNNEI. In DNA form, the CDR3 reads TGTGCCAGCAGTGAACGTTCAGGGGCTGCTTTCTTT. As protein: CASSERSGAAFF. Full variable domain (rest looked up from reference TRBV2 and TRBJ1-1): EPEVTQTPSHQVTQMGQEVILRCVPISNHLYFYWYRQILGQKVEFLVSFYNNEISEKSEIFDDQFSVERPDGSNFTLKIRSTKLEDSAMYFCASSERSGAAFFGQGTRLTVV.

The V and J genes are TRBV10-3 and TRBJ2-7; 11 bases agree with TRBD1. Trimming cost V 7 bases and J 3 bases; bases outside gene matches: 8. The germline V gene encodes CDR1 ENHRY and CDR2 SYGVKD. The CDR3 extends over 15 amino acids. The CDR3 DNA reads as TGTGCCATCAACAGCGCGGGACAGGGGGGCTACGAGCAGTACTTC. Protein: CAINSAGQGGYEQYF.

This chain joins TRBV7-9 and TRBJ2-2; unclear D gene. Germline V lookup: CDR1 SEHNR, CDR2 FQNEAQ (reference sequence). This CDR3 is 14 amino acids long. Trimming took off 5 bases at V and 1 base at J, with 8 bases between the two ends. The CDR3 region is CASSPGGNTGELFF. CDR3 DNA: TGTGCCAGCAGCCCCGGCGGGAACACCGGGGAGCTGTTTTTT.

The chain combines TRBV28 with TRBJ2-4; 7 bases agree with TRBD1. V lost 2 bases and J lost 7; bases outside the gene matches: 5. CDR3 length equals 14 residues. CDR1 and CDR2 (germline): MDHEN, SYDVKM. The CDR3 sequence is CASSLGQVGNIQYF. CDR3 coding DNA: TGTGCCAGCAGTTTAGGACAGGTCGGGAACATTCAGTACTTC.

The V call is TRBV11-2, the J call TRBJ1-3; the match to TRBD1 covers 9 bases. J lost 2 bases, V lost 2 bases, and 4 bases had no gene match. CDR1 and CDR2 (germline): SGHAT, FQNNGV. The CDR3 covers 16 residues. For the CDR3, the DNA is TGTGCCAGCAGCTTATTCGGGACAGGGACTGGAAACACCATATATTTT. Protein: CASSLFGTGTGNTIYF.

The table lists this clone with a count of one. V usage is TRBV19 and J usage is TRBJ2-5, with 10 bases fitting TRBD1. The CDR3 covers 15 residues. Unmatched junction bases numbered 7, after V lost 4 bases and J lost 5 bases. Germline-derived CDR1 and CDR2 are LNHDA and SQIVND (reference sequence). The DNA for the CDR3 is TGTGCCAGTAGTACAACCTGGGACAGGGGTGAGACCCAGTACTTC. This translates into CASSTTWDRGETQYF.

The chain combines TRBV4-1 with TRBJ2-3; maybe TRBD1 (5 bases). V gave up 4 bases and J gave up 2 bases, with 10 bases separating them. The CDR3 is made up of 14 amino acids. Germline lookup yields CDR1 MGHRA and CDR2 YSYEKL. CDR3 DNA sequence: TGCGCCAGCAGCCTGTTAGGGGCCACAGATACGCAGTATTTT. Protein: CASSLLGATDTQYF.

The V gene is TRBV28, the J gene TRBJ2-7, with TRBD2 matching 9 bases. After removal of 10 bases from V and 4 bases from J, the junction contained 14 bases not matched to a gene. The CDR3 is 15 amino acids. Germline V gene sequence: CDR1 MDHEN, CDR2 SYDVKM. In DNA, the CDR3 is TGTGCCACCAGAGAATCTAGCGGGATAACGTACGAGCAGTACTTC. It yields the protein CATRESSGITYEQYF.

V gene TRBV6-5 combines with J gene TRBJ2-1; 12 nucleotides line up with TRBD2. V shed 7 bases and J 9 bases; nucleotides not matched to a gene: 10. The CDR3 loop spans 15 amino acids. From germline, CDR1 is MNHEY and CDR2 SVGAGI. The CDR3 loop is CASTVGLAGGGEQFF. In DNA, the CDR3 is TGTGCCAGCACCGTGGGGCTAGCGGGAGGGGGTGAGCAGTTCTTC.

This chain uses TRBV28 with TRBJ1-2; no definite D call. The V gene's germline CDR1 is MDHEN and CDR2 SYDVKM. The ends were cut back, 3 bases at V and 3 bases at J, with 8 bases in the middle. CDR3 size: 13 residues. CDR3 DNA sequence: TGTGCCAGCAGTTTTGGAGGGCACTATGGCTACACCTTC. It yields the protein CASSFGGHYGYTF.

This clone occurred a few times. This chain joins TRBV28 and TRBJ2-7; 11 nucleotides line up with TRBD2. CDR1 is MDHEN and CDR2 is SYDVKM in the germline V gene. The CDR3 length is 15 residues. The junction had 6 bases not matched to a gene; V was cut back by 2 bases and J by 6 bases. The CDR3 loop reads CASSLGLAGGAEQYF. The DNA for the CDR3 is TGTGCCAGCAGTTTAGGGTTAGCGGGAGGGGCCGAGCAGTACTTC. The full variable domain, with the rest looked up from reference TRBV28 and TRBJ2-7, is DVKVTQSSRYLVKRTGEKVFLECVQDMDHENMFWYRQDPGLGLRLIYFSYDVKMKEKGDIPEGYSVSREKKERFSLILESASTNQTSMYLCASSLGLAGGAEQYFGPGTRLTVT.

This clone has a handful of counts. The CDR3 region is CSASSGGASETQYF. In nucleotides, the CDR3 is TGCAGTGCTAGTAGCGGGGGGGCCTCAGAGACCCAGTACTTC. V usage is TRBV20-1 and J usage is TRBJ2-5; 11 bases agree with TRBD2. CDR1 DFQATT and CDR2 SNEGSKA come from the germline V gene (reference sequence). V lost 3 bases, J lost 4 bases, and 4 bases stayed unmatched. This CDR3 has 14 amino acids.

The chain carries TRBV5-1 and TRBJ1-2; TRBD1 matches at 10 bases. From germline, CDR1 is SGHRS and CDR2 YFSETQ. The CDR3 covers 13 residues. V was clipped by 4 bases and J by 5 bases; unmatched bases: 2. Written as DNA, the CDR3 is TGCGCCAGCAGCAAGGGACAGGGGTATGGCTACACCTTC. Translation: CASSKGQGYGYTF.

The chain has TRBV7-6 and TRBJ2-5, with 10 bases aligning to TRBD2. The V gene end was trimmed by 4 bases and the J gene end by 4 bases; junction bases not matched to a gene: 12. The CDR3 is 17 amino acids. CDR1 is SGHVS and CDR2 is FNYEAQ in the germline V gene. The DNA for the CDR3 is TGTGCCAGCAGCTCCCCCTTGGGGCTAGCGGGGGCAGAGACCCAGTACTTC. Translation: CASSSPLGLAGAETQYF. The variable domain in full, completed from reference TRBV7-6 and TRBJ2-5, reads GAGVSQSPRYKVTKRGQDVALRCDPISGHVSLYWYRQALGQGPEFLTYFNYEAQQDKSGLPNDRFSAERPEGSISTLTIQRTEQRDSAMYRCASSSPLGLAGAETQYFGPGTRLLVL.